The clone carrying this T cell receptor beta chain was observed once. The sample is drawn from a study of blood T cell repertoires in COVID-19. The wider study: COVID-19 samples from acute and convalescent phases originated in the United States, Italy and Spain. T cells, B-cell-depleted T cells, or PBMCs supplied cDNA or gDNA.

The ends lost 6 bases at V and 8 bases at J; junction bases unmatched: 19. This CDR3 is 18 amino acids long. Germline lookup yields CDR1 SGHAT and CDR2 FQNNGV. In the source study's methods: Researchers report that nucleated cell counts were estimated from reference gene primer amplification. Method: immunoSEQ multiplex PCR; TCRdb's copy keeps in-frame clones and lacks some. The V and J calls and clone size were taken over from that table, and D and trimming were inferred from the DNA. The data hold some 160,000 clones, with 87% observed a single time. Seattle patient enrollment occurred during active infection, with longitudinal follow-up thereafter.

The chain carries TRBV11-2 and TRBJ1-4; TRBD1 aligns across 9 bases. Sample: peripheral blood. The origin of this receptor is a woman between 65 and 79 years old with COVID-19, enrolled during active disease. This chain's CDR3 is CASSLGWVMGQGHEKLFF. For the CDR3, the DNA is TGTGCCAGCAGTTTGGGTTGGGTAATGGGACAGGGACACGAAAAACTGTTTTTT.